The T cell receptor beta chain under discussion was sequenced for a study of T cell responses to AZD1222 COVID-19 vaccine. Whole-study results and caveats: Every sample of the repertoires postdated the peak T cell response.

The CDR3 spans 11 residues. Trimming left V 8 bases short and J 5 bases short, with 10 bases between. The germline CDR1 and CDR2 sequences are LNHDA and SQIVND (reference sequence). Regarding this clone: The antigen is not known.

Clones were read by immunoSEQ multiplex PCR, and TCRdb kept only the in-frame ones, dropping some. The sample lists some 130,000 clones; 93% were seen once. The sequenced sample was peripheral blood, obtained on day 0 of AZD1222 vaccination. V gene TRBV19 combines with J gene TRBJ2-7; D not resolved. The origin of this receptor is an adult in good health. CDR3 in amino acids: CASGERHEQYF. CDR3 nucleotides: TGTGCCAGTGGGGAACGACACGAGCAGTACTTC.